This TCR beta chain derives from a study of blood T cell repertoires in COVID-19. Study overall: COVID-19 samples, acute and convalescent, were from the United States, Italy and Spain. Sample material is recorded as cDNA or gDNA derived from T cells, B-cell-depleted T cells, or PBMCs.

Original handling: The assay estimated nucleated cells by amplifying reference gene primers. Assay used: immunoSEQ multiplex PCR; TCRdb lists only in-frame clones, some missing. That table supplies the V and J calls and clone size; D and trimming were determined from the DNA. Among 220,000 or so clones listed, roughly nine tenths were seen once. CDR1 and CDR2 (germline): WSHSY, SAAADI. CDR3 size: 14 residues. J gave up 6 bases and V 5 bases, and 10 bases lay outside the gene matches. Individuals drawn from 20 to 25 US areas were about 18 to 100 years old. This chain connects TRBV10-2 to TRBJ2-7; TRBD1 aligns across 7 bases. Sequenced material: PBMCs or T cells enriched from blood (not recorded which). The sequence was obtained from a woman aged 18-29 years in a cohort exposed to, infected with or recovered from COVID-19 (not recorded which). Written as DNA, the CDR3 is TGCGCCAGCAGTCCTGACAGGGTGGTAACCGAGCAGTACTTC. Its protein is CASSPDRVVTEQYF.